This record looks at one TCR beta chain sequence and its context. Its specific antigen is unknown. No per-base quality is available; no much larger clone lies one base away. To demonstrate the VDJtools post-analysis software, TCR beta repertoires were profiled from the peripheral blood of more than ten young patients with multiple sclerosis. The multiple sclerosis patients were children and adolescents ranging in age from 6 to 15 years. This record belongs to a study of post-analysis software for immune sequencing data (dated by TCRdb to the mid-2010s). Regarding the research as a whole: Disease courses on record covered relapsing-remitting, secondary progressive and progressive-relapsing multiple sclerosis, though some patients had no subtype annotation. The multiple sclerosis patient repertoires were compared with roughly twelve previously published healthy control repertoires from donors aged about 6 to 26 years. A subset of samples was prepared in parallel using single-end sample barcoding, then pooled and co-amplified after Illumina adapter ligation. The paper's findings and limits, for the study overall: The multiple sclerosis patient group was slightly younger than the control group. Multiple sclerosis patients had significantly lower normalized Chao1 diversity than controls, a result that suggests substantial peripheral T-cell clonal expansion. Strong co-clustering of samples prepared in the same batch was shown by direct clustering with F measure, prompting a batch-effect correction. Patients showed significantly higher frequencies than controls for several TRBV segments, among them TRBV5-6, TRBV5-1 and TRBV20-1.

Preparation of the library involved PCR. The run used an Illumina HiSeq 2500. Unique molecular identifiers were incorporated into TCR beta cDNA libraries to reduce PCR and sequencing biases. Approximately 500,000 cDNA molecules were obtained per 1 to 10 million input T cells, so each molecule approximated one T cell. The patient libraries were prepared and sequenced using the same protocol as the earlier healthy control dataset. Samples belonging to the same batch were prepared together, multiplexed and sequenced on a shared HiSeq lane. Per the source publication's procedure: Raw barcoded reads were processed with MIGEC, discarding single-read molecular identifier groups before consensus assembly and CDR3 extraction. VDJtools was used for post-analysis of the clonotype tables, and diversity was normalized by down-sampling every dataset to the size of the smallest sample. Repertoire overlap clustering matched CDR3 amino acid but not nucleotide sequences to correct batch-related cross-sample contamination. The public reads were quality trimmed at Q25 with fastp and then assembled into clones with MiXCR by TCRdb, keeping productive beta chains. Every CDR3 protein is listed once, alongside the most common genes and DNA of its rows. The V and J calls shown here were made by TCRdb, not taken from the authors' results. The sample includes about 770,000 distinct CDR3 sequences, with around 45% observed a single time. Clones ranked in the top ten supply 4.9% of the sample.

V is reduced by 4 bases and J by 4 bases, leaving a spacing of 7 bases between them. The CDR3 starts with the cysteine, ends with the phenylalanine, and has 12 residues. Only CDR3 DNA is held: 36 bases, read in frame from base 1. The chain is assembled from TRBV12-3 or TRBV12-4 and TRBJ1-1; no D gene can be assigned with confidence. This sequence was found in a girl between 5 and 17 years old with multiple sclerosis. Material: blood. The DNA is TGTGCCAGCAGTTGGACGAGCACTGAAGCTTTCTTT. This is translated as CASSWTSTEAFF.